The clone carrying this T cell receptor beta chain was recorded only once. No antigen is known for it. Indicated treatment: approximately 9-day PBMC culture with coronavirus spike peptide pools or control peptides (ViraFEST assay). The sample originates from a study of vaccination and CD4 T cells after COVID-19. V gave up 2 bases and J gave up 0 bases; unmatched junction bases: 3. This CDR3 contains 16 residues. Germline loops: CDR1 MGHRA, CDR2 YSYEKL. CD4+ T cells that had been cultured provided DNA sequenced with the Oncomine TCR Beta short-read assay. Using its own MiXCR run on the PCR reads, TCRdb lists one record per CDR3 protein. The sample holds more than 10,000 distinct CDR3 sequences, 43% seen once.

This receptor was taken from a human donor who had recovered from COVID-19. The J gene is TRBJ2-1, the V gene TRBV4-1; TRBD2 matches at 8 bases. Material: CD4+ T cells from blood, cultured in vitro. CDR3 in amino acids: CASSQLSGASYNEQFF. In DNA form, the CDR3 reads TGCGCCAGCAGCCAACTTAGCGGGGCCTCCTACAATGAGCAGTTCTTC.